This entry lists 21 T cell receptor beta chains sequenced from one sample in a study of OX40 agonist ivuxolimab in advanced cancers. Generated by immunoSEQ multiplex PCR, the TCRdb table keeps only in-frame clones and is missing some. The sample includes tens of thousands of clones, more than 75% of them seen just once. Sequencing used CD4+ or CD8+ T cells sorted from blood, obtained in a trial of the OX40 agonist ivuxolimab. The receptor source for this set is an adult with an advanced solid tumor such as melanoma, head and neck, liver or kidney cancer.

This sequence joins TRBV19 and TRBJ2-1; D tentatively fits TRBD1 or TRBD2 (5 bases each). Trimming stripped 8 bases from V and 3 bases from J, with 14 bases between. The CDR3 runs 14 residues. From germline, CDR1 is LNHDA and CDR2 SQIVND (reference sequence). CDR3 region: CASGTGTNYNEQFF. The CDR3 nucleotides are TGTGCCAGTGGCACCGGGACGAACTACAATGAGCAGTTCTTC. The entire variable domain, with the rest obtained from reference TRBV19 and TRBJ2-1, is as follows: DGGITQSPKYLFRKEGQNVTLSCEQNLNHDAMYWYRQDPGQGLRLIYYSQIVNDFQKGDIAEGYSVSREKKESFPLTVTSAQKNPTAFYLCASGTGTNYNEQFFGPGTRLTVL.

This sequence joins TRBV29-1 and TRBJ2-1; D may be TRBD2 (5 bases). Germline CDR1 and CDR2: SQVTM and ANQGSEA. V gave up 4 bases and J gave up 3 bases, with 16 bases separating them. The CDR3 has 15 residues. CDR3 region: CSVVRGSLSYNEQFF. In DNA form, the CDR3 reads TGCAGCGTTGTACGGGGATCCCTAAGCTACAATGAGCAGTTCTTC.

The CDR3 is CASSAGTGGEKLFF. DNA of the CDR3: TGCGCCAGCAGCGCCGGGACAGGGGGCGAAAAACTGTTTTTT. V gene TRBV10-1 combines with J gene TRBJ1-4; 12 nucleotides align to TRBD1. CDR3 length equals 14 residues. Germline trimming cut 6 bases from V and 8 bases from J; bases unmatched to any gene: 4. Germline CDR1 is WNHNN and CDR2 is SYGVQD (reference sequence).

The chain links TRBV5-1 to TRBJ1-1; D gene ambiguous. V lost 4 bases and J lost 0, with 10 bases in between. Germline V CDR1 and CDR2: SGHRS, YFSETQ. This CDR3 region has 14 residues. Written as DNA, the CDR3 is TGCGCCAGCAGCCGCCTACTCATGAACACTGAAGCTTTCTTT. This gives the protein CASSRLLMNTEAFF. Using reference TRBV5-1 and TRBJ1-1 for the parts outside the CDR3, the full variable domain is KAGVTQTPRYLIKTRGQQVTLSCSPISGHRSVSWYQQTPGQGLQFLFEYFSETQRNKGNFPGRFSGRQFSNSRSEMNVSTLELGDSALYLCASSRLLMNTEAFFGQGTRLTVV.

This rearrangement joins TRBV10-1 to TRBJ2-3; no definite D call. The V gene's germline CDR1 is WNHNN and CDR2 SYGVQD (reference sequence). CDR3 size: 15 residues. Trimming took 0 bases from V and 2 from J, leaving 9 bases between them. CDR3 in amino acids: CASSESIQNTDTQYF. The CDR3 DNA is TGCGCCAGCAGTGAGTCGATACAGAACACAGATACGCAGTATTTT.

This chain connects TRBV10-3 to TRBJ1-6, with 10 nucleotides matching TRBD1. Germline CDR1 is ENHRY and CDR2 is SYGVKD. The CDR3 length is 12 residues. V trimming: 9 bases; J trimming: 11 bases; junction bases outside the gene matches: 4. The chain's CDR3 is CAIKGTGAPLHF. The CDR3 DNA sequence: TGTGCCATAAAGGGGACAGGGGCACCCCTCCACTTT.

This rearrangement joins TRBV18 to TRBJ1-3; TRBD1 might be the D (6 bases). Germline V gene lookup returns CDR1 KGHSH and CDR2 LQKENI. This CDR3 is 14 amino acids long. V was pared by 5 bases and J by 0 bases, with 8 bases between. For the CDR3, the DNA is TGTGCCAGCTCAATAGGGGGCTCTGGAAACACCATATATTTT. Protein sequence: CASSIGGSGNTIYF.

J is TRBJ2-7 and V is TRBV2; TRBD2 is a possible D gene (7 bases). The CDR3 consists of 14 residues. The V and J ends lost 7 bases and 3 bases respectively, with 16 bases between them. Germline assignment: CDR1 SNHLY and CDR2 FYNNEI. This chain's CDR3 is CASTTEGGGYEQYF. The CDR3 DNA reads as TGTGCCAGCACCACCGAGGGGGGGGGCTACGAGCAGTACTTC.

The chain's CDR3 is CASSLGTGGNEQFF. CDR3 nucleotide sequence: TGTGCCAGCAGTTTAGGGACAGGGGGCAATGAGCAGTTCTTC. The J gene is TRBJ2-1, the V gene TRBV27; 11 nucleotides line up with TRBD1. The CDR3 spans 14 residues. Germline V lookup: CDR1 MNHEY, CDR2 SMNVEV (reference sequence). The V gene end was trimmed by 2 bases and the J gene end by 6 bases; junction bases not matched to a gene: 0.

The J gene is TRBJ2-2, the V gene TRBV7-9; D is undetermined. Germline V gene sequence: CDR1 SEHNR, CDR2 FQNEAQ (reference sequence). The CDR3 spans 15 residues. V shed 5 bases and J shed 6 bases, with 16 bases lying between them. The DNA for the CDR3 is TGTGCCAGCAGCCAACATCACGATTTGTCCGGGGAGCTGTTTTTT. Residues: CASSQHHDLSGELFF.

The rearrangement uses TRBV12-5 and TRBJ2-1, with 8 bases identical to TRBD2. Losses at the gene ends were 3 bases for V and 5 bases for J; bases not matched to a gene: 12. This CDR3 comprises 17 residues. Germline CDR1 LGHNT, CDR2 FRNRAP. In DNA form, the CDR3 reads TGTGCTAGTGGTTTCCCCTGGGGAGCGGGAGACCACAATGAGCAGTTCTTC. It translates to CASGFPWGAGDHNEQFF.

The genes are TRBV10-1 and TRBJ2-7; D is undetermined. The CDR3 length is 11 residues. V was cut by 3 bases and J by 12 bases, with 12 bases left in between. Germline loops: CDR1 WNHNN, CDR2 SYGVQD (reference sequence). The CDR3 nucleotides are TGCGCCAGCAGTGAAAGGTTGGGTCTGTACTTC. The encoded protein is CASSERLGLYF.

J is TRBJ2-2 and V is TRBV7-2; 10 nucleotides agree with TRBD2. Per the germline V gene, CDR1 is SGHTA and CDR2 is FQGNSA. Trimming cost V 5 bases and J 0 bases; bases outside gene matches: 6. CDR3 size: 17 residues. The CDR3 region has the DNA TGTGCCAGCAGCCGTTTAGCGGGAGGAGCGAACACCGGGGAGCTGTTTTTT. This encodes CASSRLAGGANTGELFF.

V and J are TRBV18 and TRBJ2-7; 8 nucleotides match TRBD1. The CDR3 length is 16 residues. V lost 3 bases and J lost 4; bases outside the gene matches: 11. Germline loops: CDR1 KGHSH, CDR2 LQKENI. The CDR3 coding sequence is TGTGCCAGCTCACCCGGACAGGGTCCCCCGGCTTACGAGCAGTACTTC. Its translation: CASSPGQGPPAYEQYF.

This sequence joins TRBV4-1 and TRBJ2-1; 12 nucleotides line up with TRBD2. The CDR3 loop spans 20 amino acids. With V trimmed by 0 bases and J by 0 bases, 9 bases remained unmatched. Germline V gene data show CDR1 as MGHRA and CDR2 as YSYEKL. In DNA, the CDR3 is TGCGCCAGCAGCCAAGAAATGCTAGCGGGGGGGCGAAACTCCTACAATGAGCAGTTCTTC. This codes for CASSQEMLAGGRNSYNEQFF.

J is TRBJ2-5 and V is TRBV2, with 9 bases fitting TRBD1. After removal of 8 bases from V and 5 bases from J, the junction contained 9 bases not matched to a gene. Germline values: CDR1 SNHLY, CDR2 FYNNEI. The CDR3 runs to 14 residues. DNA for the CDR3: TGTGCCAGCGGTTGGACAGGGGAGGATGAGACCCAGTACTTC. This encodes CASGWTGEDETQYF.

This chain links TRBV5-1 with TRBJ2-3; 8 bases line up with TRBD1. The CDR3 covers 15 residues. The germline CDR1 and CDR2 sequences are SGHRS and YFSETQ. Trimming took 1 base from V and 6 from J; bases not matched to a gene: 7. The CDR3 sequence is CASSLSGGRVDTQYF. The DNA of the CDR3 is TGCGCCAGCAGCTTGTCAGGGGGCCGCGTGGATACGCAGTATTTT.

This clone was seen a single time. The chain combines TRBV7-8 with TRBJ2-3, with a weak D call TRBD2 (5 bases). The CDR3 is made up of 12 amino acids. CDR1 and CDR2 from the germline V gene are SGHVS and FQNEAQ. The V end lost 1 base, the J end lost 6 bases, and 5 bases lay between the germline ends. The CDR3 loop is CASSLGRDTQYF. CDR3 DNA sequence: TGTGCCAGCAGCTTAGGGAGGGATACGCAGTATTTT.

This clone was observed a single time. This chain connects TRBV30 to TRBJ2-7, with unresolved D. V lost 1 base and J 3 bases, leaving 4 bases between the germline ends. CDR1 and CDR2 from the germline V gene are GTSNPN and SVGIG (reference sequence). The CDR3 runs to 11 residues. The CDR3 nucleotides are TGTGCCTGGAGTGAGTACTACGAGCAGTACTTC. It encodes CAWSEYYEQYF. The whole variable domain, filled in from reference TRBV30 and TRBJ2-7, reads SQTIHQWPATLVQPVGSPLSLECTVEGTSNPNLYWYRQAAGRGLQLLFYSVGIGQISSEVPQNLSASRPQDRQFILSSKKLLLSDSGFYLCAWSEYYEQYFGPGTRLTVT.

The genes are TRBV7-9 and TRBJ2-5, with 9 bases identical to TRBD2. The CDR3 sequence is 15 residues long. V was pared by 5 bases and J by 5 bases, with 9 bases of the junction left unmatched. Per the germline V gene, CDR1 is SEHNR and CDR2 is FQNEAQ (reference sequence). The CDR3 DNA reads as TGTGCCAGCAGCGAACAGGGGACTAGCATGGAGACCCAGTACTTC. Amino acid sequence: CASSEQGTSMETQYF.

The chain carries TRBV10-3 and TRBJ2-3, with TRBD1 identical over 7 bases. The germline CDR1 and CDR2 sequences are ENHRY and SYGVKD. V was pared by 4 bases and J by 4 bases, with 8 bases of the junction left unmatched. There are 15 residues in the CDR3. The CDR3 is CAISGSRGLSDTQYF. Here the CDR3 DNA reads TGTGCCATCAGTGGGAGCAGGGGGTTGTCAGATACGCAGTATTTT.